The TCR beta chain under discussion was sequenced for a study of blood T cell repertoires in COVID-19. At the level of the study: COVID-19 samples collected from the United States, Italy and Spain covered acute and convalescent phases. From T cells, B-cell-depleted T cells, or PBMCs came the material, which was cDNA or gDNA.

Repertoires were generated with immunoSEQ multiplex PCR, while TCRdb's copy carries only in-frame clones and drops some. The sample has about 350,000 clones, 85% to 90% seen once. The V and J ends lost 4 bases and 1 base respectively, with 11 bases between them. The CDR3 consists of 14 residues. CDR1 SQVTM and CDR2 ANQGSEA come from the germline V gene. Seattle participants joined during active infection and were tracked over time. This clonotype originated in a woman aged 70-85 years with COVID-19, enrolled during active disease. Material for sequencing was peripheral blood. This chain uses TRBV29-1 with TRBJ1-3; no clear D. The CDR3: CSVAWRGSGNTIYF. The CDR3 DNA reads TGCAGCGTTGCTTGGAGAGGGTCTGGAAACACCATATATTTT.